This T cell receptor beta chain derives from a study of T cell responses to AZD1222 COVID-19 vaccine. The assay was immunoSEQ multiplex PCR, and TCRdb's table has in-frame clones only and misses some. Among 90,000 to 150,000 clones listed, around 89% were seen once. The CDR3 is 15 amino acids. Trimming removed 1 base from V and 0 bases from J, with 9 bases in between. Germline V lookup: CDR1 SGHTA, CDR2 FQGNSA. This clonotype originated in an adult in good health. The specimen was peripheral blood, collected on day 0 of AZD1222 vaccination. The V call is TRBV7-2, the J call TRBJ1-2; no definite D call. The CDR3 bases are TGTGCCAGCAGCTTAGATCCGGGAACTAACTATGGCTACACCTTC. Amino acid sequence: CASSLDPGTNYGYTF. The whole variable domain, filled in from reference TRBV7-2 and TRBJ1-2, reads GAGVSQSPSNKVTEKGKDVELRCDPISGHTALYWYRQSLGQGLEFLIYFQGNSAPDKSGLPSDRFSAERTGGSVSTLTIQRTQQEDSAVYLCASSLDPGTNYGYTFGSGTRLTVV.